This paragraph reports one T cell receptor (beta chain). These data are taken from a study of blood T cell repertoires in COVID-19. Study overall: Acute and convalescent COVID-19 samples came from the United States, Italy and Spain. Nucleic acid was either cDNA or gDNA, and it came from T cells, B-cell-depleted T cells, or PBMCs.

In the original processing: Amplification of reference gene primers was used by the study to estimate nucleated cell counts. This table comes from immunoSEQ multiplex PCR, and its TCRdb copy is limited to in-frame clones, with some not included. V and J calls and clone size are copied from that table; D and trimming were computed from the DNA. The table includes 200,000 to 250,000 clones, 82% detected once. The CDR3 is 15 residues long. The germline V gene encodes CDR1 LGHDT and CDR2 YNNKEL (reference sequence). V was clipped by 5 bases and J by 5 bases; unmatched bases: 7. This clonotype originated in a woman of 80 years or more with acute or convalescent COVID-19. The V call is TRBV3-1 (or the pseudogene TRBV3-2), the J call TRBJ2-5; 11 bases align to TRBD1. Sequenced sample: peripheral blood. The CDR3 nucleotides read TGTGCCAGCAGCACGCGGACAGGGGGCTTTGAGACCCAGTACTTC. As protein: CASSTRTGGFETQYF.